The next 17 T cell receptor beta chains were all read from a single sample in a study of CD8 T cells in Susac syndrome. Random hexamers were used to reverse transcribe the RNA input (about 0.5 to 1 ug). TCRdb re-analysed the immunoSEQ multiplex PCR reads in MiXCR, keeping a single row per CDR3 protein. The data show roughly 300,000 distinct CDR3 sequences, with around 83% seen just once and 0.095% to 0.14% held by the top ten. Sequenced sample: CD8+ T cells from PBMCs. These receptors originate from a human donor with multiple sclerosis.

The CDR3 reads CASSQDRGLGYTF. The CDR3 DNA reads TGTGCCAGCAGCCAGGACAGGGGGCTCGGCTACACCTTC. The chain is built from TRBV7-3 and TRBJ1-2; 11 nucleotides line up with TRBD1. Unmatched junction bases numbered 4, after V lost 5 bases and J lost 8 bases. Germline loops: CDR1 SGHTA, CDR2 FQGTGA. This CDR3 is built from 13 residues.

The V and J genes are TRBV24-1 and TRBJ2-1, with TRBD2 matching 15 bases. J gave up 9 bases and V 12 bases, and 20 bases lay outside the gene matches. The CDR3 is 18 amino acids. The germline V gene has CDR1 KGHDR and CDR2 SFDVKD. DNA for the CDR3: TGTGCCTCTGAGGCTAACGTGATAGGGACTAGCGGGAGGCCTGAGCAGTTCTTC. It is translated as CASEANVIGTSGRPEQFF.

The CDR3 DNA reads TGTGCCAGCAGCCCTCAGGGGCTCTCCTACGAGCAGTACTTC. Its protein is CASSPQGLSYEQYF. The chain recombines TRBV5-6 with TRBJ2-7; possible D gene TRBD1, 6 bases. The CDR3 runs 14 residues. Germline CDR1 and CDR2: SGHDT and YYEEEE. Trimming left V 4 bases short and J 0 bases short, with 11 bases between.

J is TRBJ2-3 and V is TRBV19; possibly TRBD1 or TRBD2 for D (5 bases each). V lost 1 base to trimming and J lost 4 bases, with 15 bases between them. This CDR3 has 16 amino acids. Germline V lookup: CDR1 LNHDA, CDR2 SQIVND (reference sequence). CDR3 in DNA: TGTGCCAGTAGTATAGCGGGACCTCCAAGGCCAGATACGCAGTATTTT. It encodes CASSIAGPPRPDTQYF.

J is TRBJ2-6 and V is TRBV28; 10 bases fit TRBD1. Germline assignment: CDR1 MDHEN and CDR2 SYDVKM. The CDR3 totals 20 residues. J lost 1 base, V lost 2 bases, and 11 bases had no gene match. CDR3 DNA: TGTGCCAGCAGTTTAGTCTTCCGGGACAGGGGACAATCTGGGGCCAACGTCCTGACTTTC. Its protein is CASSLVFRDRGQSGANVLTF.

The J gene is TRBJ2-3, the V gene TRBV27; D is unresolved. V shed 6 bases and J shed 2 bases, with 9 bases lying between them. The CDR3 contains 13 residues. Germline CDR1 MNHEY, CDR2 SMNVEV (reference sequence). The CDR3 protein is CASSSQLTDTQYF. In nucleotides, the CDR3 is TGTGCCAGCAGCTCCCAACTCACAGATACGCAGTATTTT.

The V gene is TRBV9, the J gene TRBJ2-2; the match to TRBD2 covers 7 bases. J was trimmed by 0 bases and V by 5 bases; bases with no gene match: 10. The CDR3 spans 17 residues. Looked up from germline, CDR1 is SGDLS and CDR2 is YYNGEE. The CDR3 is CASSYSRTSSNTGELFF. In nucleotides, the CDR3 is TGTGCCAGCAGTTACTCCCGGACTAGTTCGAACACCGGGGAGCTGTTTTTT.

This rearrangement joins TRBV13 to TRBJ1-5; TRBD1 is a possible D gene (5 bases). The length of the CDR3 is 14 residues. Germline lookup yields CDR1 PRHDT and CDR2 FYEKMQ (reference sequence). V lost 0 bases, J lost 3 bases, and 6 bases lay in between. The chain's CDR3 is CASSLGDTNQPQHF. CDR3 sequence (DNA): TGTGCCAGCAGCTTAGGGGACACCAATCAGCCCCAGCATTTT. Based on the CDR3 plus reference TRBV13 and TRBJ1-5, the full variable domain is AAGVIQSPRHLIKEKRETATLKCYPIPRHDTVYWYQQGPGQDPQFLISFYEKMQSDKGSIPDRFSAQQFSDYHSELNMSSLELGDSALYFCASSLGDTNQPQHFGDGTRLSIL.

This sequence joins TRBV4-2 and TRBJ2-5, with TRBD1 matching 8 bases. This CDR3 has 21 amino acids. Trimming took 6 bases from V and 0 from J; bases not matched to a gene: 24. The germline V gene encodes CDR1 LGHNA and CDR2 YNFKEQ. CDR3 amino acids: CASRGSLTGTGFYSYQETQYF. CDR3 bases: TGTGCCAGCAGGGGGTCCTTGACCGGGACAGGATTTTACTCGTACCAAGAGACCCAGTACTTC.

CDR3 residues: CASSLVEWLQETQYF. The CDR3 coding sequence is TGTGCCAGCAGCTTAGTAGAGTGGCTCCAAGAGACCCAGTACTTC. The genes are TRBV7-9 and TRBJ2-5, with D uncertain. Germline-derived CDR1 and CDR2 are SEHNR and FQNEAQ (reference sequence). CDR3 length: 15 amino acids. With 1 base removed from V and 1 base from J, the gap between germline ends came to 10 bases.

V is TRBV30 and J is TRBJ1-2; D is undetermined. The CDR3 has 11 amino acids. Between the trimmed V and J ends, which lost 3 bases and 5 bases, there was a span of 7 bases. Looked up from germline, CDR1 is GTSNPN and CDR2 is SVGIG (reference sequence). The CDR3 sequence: CAWSAGYGYTF. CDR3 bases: TGTGCCTGGAGCGCGGGGTATGGCTACACCTTC.

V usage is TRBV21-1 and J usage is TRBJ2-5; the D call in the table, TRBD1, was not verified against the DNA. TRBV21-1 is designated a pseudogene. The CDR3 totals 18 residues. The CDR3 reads CASSKKNPRDRGQETQYF. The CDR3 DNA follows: TGTGCCAGCAGCAAAAAAAACCCCCGAGACAGGGGTCAAGAGACCCAGTACTTC.

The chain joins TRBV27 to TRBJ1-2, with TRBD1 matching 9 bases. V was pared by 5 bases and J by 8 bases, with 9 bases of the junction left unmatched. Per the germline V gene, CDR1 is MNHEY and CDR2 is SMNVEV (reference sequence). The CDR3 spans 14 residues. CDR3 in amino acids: CASSITGGVEGYTF. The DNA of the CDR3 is TGTGCCAGCAGTATCACAGGGGGCGTGGAGGGCTACACCTTC.

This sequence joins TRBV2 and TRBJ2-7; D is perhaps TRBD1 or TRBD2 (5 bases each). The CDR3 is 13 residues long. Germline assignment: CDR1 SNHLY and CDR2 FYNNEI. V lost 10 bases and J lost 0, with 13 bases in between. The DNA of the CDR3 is TGTGCCAACACGGGGCAGAACTCCTACGAGCAGTACTTC. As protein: CANTGQNSYEQYF.

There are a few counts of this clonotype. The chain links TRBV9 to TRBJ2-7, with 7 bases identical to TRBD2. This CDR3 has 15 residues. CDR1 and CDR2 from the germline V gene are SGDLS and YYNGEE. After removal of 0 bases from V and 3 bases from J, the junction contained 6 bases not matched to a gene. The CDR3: CASSVVAGDLYEQYF. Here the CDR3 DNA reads TGTGCCAGCAGCGTAGTTGCGGGAGACCTCTACGAGCAGTACTTC.

The CDR3 region is CASRTSGEGTGELFF. The DNA of the CDR3 is TGTGCCAGCAGGACTAGCGGAGAGGGGACCGGGGAGCTGTTTTTT. The chain uses TRBV5-6 and TRBJ2-2, with 9 bases lining up with TRBD2. The CDR3 contains 15 residues. CDR1 and CDR2 (germline): SGHDT, YYEEEE. V was clipped by 5 bases and J by 5 bases; unmatched bases: 7.

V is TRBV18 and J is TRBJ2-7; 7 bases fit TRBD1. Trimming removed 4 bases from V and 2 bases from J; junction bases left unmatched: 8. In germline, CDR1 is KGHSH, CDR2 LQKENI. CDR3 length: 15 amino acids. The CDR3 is CASSHRDSATYEQYF. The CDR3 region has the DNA TGTGCCAGCTCACACCGGGACAGCGCAACCTACGAGCAGTACTTC.